A selection of T cell receptor beta chains follows, all from one sample in a study of CD8 T cells in Susac syndrome. TCRdb recomputed calls from the immunoSEQ multiplex PCR reads with MiXCR, one row per CDR3 protein. The profile shows about 430,000 distinct CDR3 sequences, around 83% of them singletons. The sequenced material came from CD8+ T cells from PBMCs. The receptor source for this set is a human donor with multiple sclerosis. Each CDR3 is given with its conserved first and last residue. The D gene is left open where the match is weak. Expanded clones are given a class, and other clones once, few, many or no size at all.

J gene: TRBJ2-3
clone size: .
V gene: TRBV27
D gene: .
CDR3 DNA: TGTGCCAGCGTGGGTTCCTTTCCAGATACGCAGTATTTT
CDR3 protein: CASVGSFPDTQYF

J gene: TRBJ2-7
clone size: .
V gene: TRBV27
D gene: .
CDR3 DNA: TGTGCCAGCAGTTTATATACAGGTGATTACGAGCAGTACTTC
CDR3 protein: CASSLYTGDYEQYF

J gene: TRBJ1-1
clone size: .
V gene: TRBV27
D gene: .
CDR3 DNA: TGTGCCACTAAGTTTGGGGGGGGCACTGAAGCTTTCTTT
CDR3 protein: CATKFGGGTEAFF

J gene: TRBJ1-6
clone size: once
V gene: TRBV27
D gene: .
CDR3 DNA: TGTGCCAGCAGAACTGGGACGGCCAGATCACCCCTCCACTTT
CDR3 protein: CASRTGTARSPLHF

J gene: TRBJ2-7
clone size: .
V gene: TRBV27
D gene: .
CDR3 DNA: TGTGCCAGCAGCCAACAGGACGGTTACGAGCAGTACTTC
CDR3 protein: CASSQQDGYEQYF

J gene: TRBJ2-7
clone size: .
V gene: TRBV5-5
D gene: TRBD1
CDR3 DNA: TGTGCCAGCACCGACAGGGGGGACTCCTACGAGCAGTACTTC
CDR3 protein: CASTDRGDSYEQYF

J gene: TRBJ2-6
clone size: once
V gene: TRBV6-2/TRBV6-3
D gene: .
CDR3 DNA: TGTGCCAGCAGTCACCCTCGGCAGGTCGGAGGGTCTGGGGCCAACGTCCTGACTTTC
CDR3 protein: CASSHPRQVGGSGANVLTF

J gene: TRBJ2-1
clone size: .
V gene: TRBV10-3
D gene: TRBD2
CDR3 DNA: TGTGCCATCTCTGGGACTAGCGGAGACAATGAGCAGTTCTTC
CDR3 protein: CAISGTSGDNEQFF

J gene: TRBJ2-1
clone size: .
V gene: TRBV27
D gene: .
CDR3 DNA: TGTGCCAGCAGTTACCAGGCGGAGGACGGAGATGAGCAGTTCTTC
CDR3 protein: CASSYQAEDGDEQFF

J gene: TRBJ2-7
clone size: .
V gene: TRBV5-1
D gene: .
CDR3 DNA: TGCGCCAGCAGCTTGTTAACCGGGCCTAACTCCTACGAGCAGTACTTC
CDR3 protein: CASSLLTGPNSYEQYF

J gene: TRBJ2-5
clone size: .
V gene: TRBV4-1
D gene: .
CDR3 DNA: TGCGCCAGCAGTAGTCCAGGCGTATCTTCCCAGTACTTC
CDR3 protein: CASSSPGVSSQYF

J gene: TRBJ2-1
clone size: .
V gene: TRBV4-1
D gene: .
CDR3 DNA: TGCGCCAGCAGCCAATCCCAGGGAAGCTACAATGAGCAGTTCTTC
CDR3 protein: CASSQSQGSYNEQFF

J gene: TRBJ2-1
clone size: .
V gene: TRBV4-1
D gene: .
CDR3 DNA: TGCGCCAGCAGCCGGACGCCGCAGTCCGGCGACAATGAGCAGTTCTTC
CDR3 protein: CASSRTPQSGDNEQFF

J gene: TRBJ1-2
clone size: once
V gene: TRBV30
D gene: TRBD1
CDR3 DNA: TGTGCCTGGGAGACCTACCTTGGACAGGTTAACTATGGCTACACCTTC
CDR3 protein: CAWETYLGQVNYGYTF

J gene: TRBJ2-1
clone size: .
V gene: TRBV6-5
D gene: .
CDR3 DNA: TGTGCCAGTATTGGGGGAGGGGGGAATGAGCAGTTCTTC
CDR3 protein: CASIGGGGNEQFF

J gene: TRBJ2-1
clone size: .
V gene: TRBV6-1
D gene: TRBD2
CDR3 DNA: TGTGCCAGCAACGGGCCTTTGGGAGGGATGGACAATGAGCAGTTCTTC
CDR3 protein: CASNGPLGGMDNEQFF

J gene: TRBJ1-3
clone size: .
V gene: TRBV7-9
D gene: .
CDR3 DNA: TGTGCCAGCAGCCCCCCATATTCCCAAGGAAACACCATATATTTT
CDR3 protein: CASSPPYSQGNTIYF

J gene: TRBJ1-5
clone size: .
V gene: TRBV19
D gene: .
CDR3 DNA: TGTGCCAGTAGTATGGGGCCCAATCAGCCCCAGCATTTT
CDR3 protein: CASSMGPNQPQHF

J gene: TRBJ2-7
clone size: once
V gene: TRBV20-1
D gene: TRBD1
CDR3 DNA: TGCAGTGCTAGAGATCCGGACAGGGTCTCCTACGAGCAGTACTTC
CDR3 protein: CSARDPDRVSYEQYF

J gene: TRBJ2-1
clone size: .
V gene: TRBV6-6
D gene: TRBD2
CDR3 DNA: TGTGCCAGCAGAAGCGGGATGGGGGATGAGCAGTTCTTC
CDR3 protein: CASRSGMGDEQFF

J gene: TRBJ2-5
clone size: .
V gene: TRBV12-3/TRBV12-4
D gene: TRBD1
CDR3 DNA: TGTGCCAGCAGGGGGACAGGGTCCCCCCAAGAGACCCAGTACTTC
CDR3 protein: CASRGTGSPQETQYF

J gene: TRBJ2-7
clone size: once
V gene: TRBV6-1
D gene: .
CDR3 DNA: TGTGCCAGCAACGGGGTTTACGAGCAGTACTTC
CDR3 protein: CASNGVYEQYF

J gene: TRBJ2-7
clone size: .
V gene: TRBV13
D gene: .
CDR3 DNA: TGTGCCAGCAGCTCCCGGGACTGGGGTTACGAGCAGTACTTC
CDR3 protein: CASSSRDWGYEQYF

J gene: TRBJ2-1
clone size: .
V gene: TRBV19
D gene: .
CDR3 DNA: TGTGCCAGTAGTCCGGACGTGTCGGGTTACAATGAGCAGTTCTTC
CDR3 protein: CASSPDVSGYNEQFF

J gene: TRBJ2-7
clone size: .
V gene: TRBV11-2
D gene: .
CDR3 DNA: TGTGCCAGCAGCTCTTCTGAGGGAAACCCATCCTACGAGCAGTACTTC
CDR3 protein: CASSSSEGNPSYEQYF

J gene: TRBJ1-2
clone size: .
V gene: TRBV28
D gene: TRBD1
CDR3 DNA: TGTGCCAGCAGTGCCCGGGACAGGGTTACGTATGGCTACACCTTC
CDR3 protein: CASSARDRVTYGYTF

J gene: TRBJ1-1
clone size: .
V gene: TRBV7-9
D gene: .
CDR3 DNA: TGTGCCAGCAGCTTAGAACAGCGGGCTTTCTTT
CDR3 protein: CASSLEQRAFF

J gene: TRBJ1-5
clone size: .
V gene: TRBV5-5
D gene: .
CDR3 DNA: TGTGCCAGCAGCTTGGCCGTGGGAGTGTATAGCAATCAGCCCCAGCATTTT
CDR3 protein: CASSLAVGVYSNQPQHF

J gene: TRBJ2-7
clone size: .
V gene: TRBV27
D gene: .
CDR3 DNA: TGTGCCAGCAGTCCCGCGAAGTTCTACGACGAGCAGTACTTC
CDR3 protein: CASSPAKFYDEQYF

J gene: TRBJ2-7
clone size: few
V gene: TRBV6-5
D gene: .
CDR3 DNA: TGTGCCAGCAGTTACTTTTACCCCCCTGAGACAGACTCCTACGAGCAGTACTTC
CDR3 protein: CASSYFYPPETDSYEQYF

J gene: TRBJ1-5
clone size: .
V gene: TRBV5-6
D gene: TRBD1
CDR3 DNA: TGTGCCAGCAGCTTAGGGGCAGGGGGGTTCAATCAGCCCCAGCATTTT
CDR3 protein: CASSLGAGGFNQPQHF

J gene: TRBJ2-3
clone size: .
V gene: TRBV5-1
D gene: .
CDR3 DNA: TGCGCCAGCAGCGGCGGACGAGGGGGTAGCACAGATACGCAGTATTTT
CDR3 protein: CASSGGRGGSTDTQYF

J gene: TRBJ1-1
clone size: .
V gene: TRBV3-1
D gene: .
CDR3 DNA: TGTGCCAGCAGCCAAGAAGGAGGGGCGGTGGGGGAGAACACTGAAGCTTTCTTT
CDR3 protein: CASSQEGGAVGENTEAFF

J gene: TRBJ2-2
clone size: .
V gene: TRBV5-1
D gene: .
CDR3 DNA: TGCGCCAACTCTGAGGTCGTGGGCAACACCAAACCCCGAAACACCGGGGAGCTGTTTTTT
CDR3 protein: CANSEVVGNTKPRNTGELFF

J gene: TRBJ1-1
clone size: few
V gene: TRBV6-1
D gene: .
CDR3 DNA: TGTGCCAGCAGTGTTGAATCATCTATGAACACTGAAGCTTTCTTT
CDR3 protein: CASSVESSMNTEAFF

J gene: TRBJ2-1
clone size: .
V gene: TRBV7-6
D gene: TRBD2
CDR3 DNA: TGTGCCAGCAGCTTAGAGGCGGGAGTCGACAATGAGCAGTTCTTC
CDR3 protein: CASSLEAGVDNEQFF

J gene: TRBJ2-5
clone size: few
V gene: TRBV6-2/TRBV6-3
D gene: .
CDR3 DNA: TGTGCCAGCATTGGGGGGGAGACCCAGTACTTC
CDR3 protein: CASIGGETQYF

J gene: TRBJ2-7
clone size: .
V gene: TRBV4-1
D gene: .
CDR3 DNA: TGCGCCAGCAGCCAAGATCCTATGGGACTCAACTACGAGCAGTACTTC
CDR3 protein: CASSQDPMGLNYEQYF

J gene: TRBJ1-1
clone size: many
V gene: TRBV27
D gene: TRBD1
CDR3 DNA: TGTGCCAGCAGCCTCACAGGGGGGAACACTGAAGCTTTCTTT
CDR3 protein: CASSLTGGNTEAFF

J gene: TRBJ1-2
clone size: .
V gene: TRBV27
D gene: TRBD1
CDR3 DNA: TGTGCCAGCAGTTTATGGGCAGGGGGTGGCTACACCTTC
CDR3 protein: CASSLWAGGGYTF